Listed below are T cell receptor beta chains from one sample, sequenced in a study of early T cells in non-severe SARS-CoV-2 infection. One entry per CDR3 protein results from TCRdb running MiXCR on the 5' RACE reads. Of 100,000 to 150,000 distinct CDR3 sequences in the sample, under 15% were seen once. The source material was whole blood. The source is an adult who was a healthcare worker with PCR-confirmed SARS-CoV-2 infection or an uninfected control (not recorded which). The CDR3 runs from the conserved cysteine through the conserved F or W. A D gene is named only where the DNA matches it firmly. Not every row has a clone size; where given, it reads once, few, many or a size class.

TRBJ1-3 many TRBV30 11 - CAWSARNTIYF TGTGCCTGGAGTGCCCGAAACACCATATATTTT
TRBJ1-5 few TRBV20-1 14 - CSAFPGDSNQPQHF TGCAGTGCTTTCCCGGGGGATAGCAATCAGCCCCAGCATTTT
TRBJ2-3 - TRBV7-2 13 - CASSFVEPGTQYF TGTGCCAGCAGCTTTGTAGAGCCGGGTACGCAGTATTTT
TRBJ2-2 many TRBV21-1 19 - CASNSETGTLFGNTGELFF TGTGCCAGCAACTCAGAAACCGGGACATTATTCGGGAACACCGGGGAGCTGTTTTTT
TRBJ1-2 - TRBV10-3 15 TRBD1 CAISERDRDQYGYTF TGTGCCATCAGTGAGCGGGACAGAGATCAATATGGCTACACCTTC
TRBJ2-5 - TRBV4-1 14 - CASSQDGTQRTQYF TGCGCCAGCAGCCAAGATGGTACCCAAAGGACCCAGTACTTC
TRBJ2-5 few TRBV5-1 16 - CASSFRSGAGGETQYF TGCGCCAGCAGCTTCCGAAGCGGGGCAGGGGGAGAGACCCAGTACTTC
TRBJ2-3 many TRBV5-1 15 - CASSLDRGLTDTQYF TGCGCCAGCAGCTTGGATCGGGGTTTGACAGATACGCAGTATTTT
TRBJ2-5 - TRBV2 12 - CATKTEDETQYF TGTGCCACCAAGACCGAGGATGAGACCCAGTACTTC
TRBJ2-1 - TRBV15 16 TRBD2 CATSKGTIRPYNEQFF TGTGCCACCAGCAAAGGGACTATCCGACCCTACAATGAGCAGTTCTTC
TRBJ2-3 few TRBV6-6 14 - CASRDRGVTDTQYF TGTGCCAGCAGAGACCGGGGAGTTACAGATACGCAGTATTTT
TRBJ2-2 few TRBV12-3/TRBV12-4 15 TRBD1 CASSTDREVPGELFF TGTGCCAGCAGCACAGACAGGGAAGTCCCCGGGGAGCTGTTTTTT
TRBJ2-7 many TRBV11-2 15 - CASSLQGAAGREQYF TGTGCCAGCAGCTTGCAAGGGGCCGCGGGGAGGGAGCAGTACTTC
TRBJ1-1 - TRBV29-1 13 TRBD1 CSAGQTPNTEAFF TGCAGCGCGGGACAGACTCCGAACACTGAAGCTTTCTTT
TRBJ1-6 few TRBV7-8 13 - CASSVGSPGALHF TGTGCCAGCAGCGTAGGATCCCCAGGGGCCCTCCACTTT
TRBJ1-1 - TRBV20-1 11 - CSASSGTEAFF TGCAGTGCTAGTAGCGGTACTGAAGCTTTCTTT
TRBJ2-7 few TRBV2 12 - CATKNDFGEQYF TGTGCCACCAAGAATGACTTCGGCGAGCAGTACTTC
TRBJ2-1 many TRBV7-9 14 - CASSPTTAYNEQFF TGTGCCAGCAGCCCCACGACTGCGTACAATGAGCAGTTCTTC
TRBJ2-3 few TRBV6-6 14 TRBD2 CAVRIAGGSDTQYF TGTGCCGTCCGGATAGCGGGGGGCTCAGATACGCAGTATTTT
TRBJ1-1 many TRBV7-3 14 TRBD1 CASSAQGEGTEAFF TGTGCCAGCAGCGCCCAGGGGGAAGGGACTGAAGCTTTCTTT
TRBJ2-5 - TRBV7-9 16 - CASSRLERTNQETQYF TGTGCCAGCAGCAGGCTAGAGAGGACAAACCAAGAGACCCAGTACTTC
TRBJ1-5 few TRBV5-1 14 - CASSSNGGNQPQHF TGCGCCAGCAGCTCGAATGGCGGAAATCAGCCCCAGCATTTT
TRBJ1-2 few TRBV6-2/TRBV6-3 14 - CASSYEQLTPGYTF TGTGCCAGCAGTTACGAACAACTCACGCCGGGCTACACCTTC
TRBJ2-5 - TRBV11-2 12 - CASSPRSETQYF TGTGCCAGCAGCCCACGTTCAGAGACCCAGTACTTC
TRBJ1-6 few TRBV20-1 17 TRBD1 CSARDHQGGTYNSPLHF TGCAGTGCTAGAGACCATCAGGGGGGTACCTATAATTCACCCCTCCACTTT
TRBJ2-1 - TRBV7-8 11 - CASRGYNEQFF TGTGCCTCCCGAGGTTACAATGAGCAGTTCTTC
TRBJ2-3 - TRBV7-7 15 - CASSPTVGAGDTQYF TGTGCCAGCAGCCCCACAGTCGGGGCGGGAGATACGCAGTATTTT
TRBJ2-5 many TRBV15 17 TRBD2 CATSRGGTSGAQETQYF TGTGCCACCAGCAGAGGCGGGACTAGCGGGGCCCAAGAGACCCAGTACTTC
TRBJ2-5 - TRBV7-8 13 - CASSLEQLETQYF TGTGCCAGCAGCTTAGAACAGTTAGAGACCCAGTACTTC
TRBJ2-2 - TRBV7-9 14 TRBD1 CASNSGQHTGELFF TGTGCCAGCAACTCGGGACAGCACACCGGGGAGCTGTTTTTT
TRBJ1-4 - TRBV7-9 15 - CASSSGATSKGELFF TGTGCCAGCAGTTCCGGAGCGACTTCAAAAGGAGAACTGTTTTTT